The 21 T cell receptor beta chains below all came from one sample that was sequenced in a study of cytomegalovirus exposure and HLA in healthy donors (dated 2017 in TCRdb). The library came from the immunoSEQ multiplex PCR assay. The multiplex PCR relied on a mix of 60 forward primers for TCR Vbeta segments and 13 reverse primers for TCR Jbeta segments. What TCRdb holds here is the immuneACCESS table cut down to in-frame rearrangements. Part of the clones is not present; checked against another copy, under half of the missing clones reflect an unresolved V gene, and the others are unexplained. Counted in this sample were roughly 120,000 clones; around 77% of them appeared once. The top ten clones comprise less than 6% of the sample. Source material: PBMCs. The receptors stem from a woman in her twenties or thirties in good health and CMV-seropositive.

The chain uses TRBV29-1 and TRBJ1-1; D might be TRBD1 (5 bases). The germline V gene encodes CDR1 SQVTM and CDR2 ANQGSEA. V was pared by 6 bases and J by 3 bases, with 11 bases between. The CDR3 spans 12 residues. CDR3 amino acids: CSVDQGYTEAFF. The CDR3 DNA reads as TGCAGCGTGGATCAGGGTTACACTGAAGCTTTCTTT.

The CDR3, as DNA: TGCGCCAGCAGTGCCTCTAGCAATCAGCCCCAGCATTTT. It specifies CASSASSNQPQHF. The chain has TRBV10-2 and TRBJ1-5; D gene uncertain. The CDR3 is made up of 13 amino acids. Trimming removed 4 bases from V and 0 bases from J, with 4 bases in between. CDR1 is WSHSY and CDR2 is SAAADI in the germline V gene.

The chain joins TRBV6-5 to TRBJ2-4; 8 bases map to TRBD2. The CDR3 is 15 amino acids. CDR1 is MNHEY and CDR2 is SVGAGI in the germline V gene. Trimming at V came to 4 bases and at J to 7 bases, leaving 9 bases not matched to a gene. CDR3 sequence reads: CASSSFPGGRNIQYF. The CDR3 nucleotides are TGTGCCAGCAGTTCCTTTCCGGGAGGGCGCAACATTCAGTACTTC.

This clone was counted only a few times. The rearrangement joins TRBV10-3 to TRBJ2-5; no reliable D call. V was trimmed by 3 bases and J by 2 bases, leaving 13 bases between them. The CDR3 has 15 residues. The V gene's germline CDR1 is ENHRY and CDR2 SYGVKD. The CDR3 DNA follows: TGTGCCATCAGTGACCCTGTACTCAAACAAGAGACCCAGTACTTC. As protein: CAISDPVLKQETQYF.

This clone has a handful of counts. The chain combines TRBV2 with TRBJ2-3; tentatively, D is TRBD1 (5 bases). CDR1 and CDR2 (germline): SNHLY, FYNNEI. The CDR3 is made up of 18 amino acids. Trimming pared 3 bases from V and 0 bases from J, leaving 19 bases between. CDR3 coding DNA: TGTGCCAGCAGTGAGTTTACAAGGAGTGGGGCTAGCACAGATACGCAGTATTTT. Translation gives CASSEFTRSGASTDTQYF.

The V call is TRBV10-3, the J call TRBJ1-3, with 7 bases matching TRBD1. The CDR3 extends over 12 amino acids. Trimming removed 10 bases from V and 6 bases from J; junction bases left unmatched: 6. Germline V gives CDR1 ENHRY, CDR2 SYGVKD. CDR3 loop: CARGTDENTIYF. The CDR3 coding sequence is TGTGCCAGGGGGACAGACGAAAACACCATATATTTT.

The rearrangement joins TRBV11-2 to TRBJ2-2; 8 bases are shared with TRBD1. V shed 5 bases and J 5 bases; nucleotides not matched to a gene: 10. The germline gives CDR1 SGHAT, CDR2 FQNNGV. The length of the CDR3 is 16 residues. CDR3 bases: TGTGCCAGCAGCACCTGGGACAGGCGCGCAACCGGGGAGCTGTTTTTT. It encodes CASSTWDRRATGELFF.

The V and J genes are TRBV7-2 and TRBJ2-6; 10 bases are a match to TRBD1. This CDR3 region has 19 residues. CDR1 SGHTA and CDR2 FQGNSA come from the germline V gene. After removal of 2 bases from V and 0 bases from J, the junction contained 7 bases not matched to a gene. The CDR3 DNA is TGTGCCAGCAGCTTACTCCGGGACAGGGGTCTCTCTGGGGCCAACGTCCTGACTTTC. Translation: CASSLLRDRGLSGANVLTF.

The rearrangement links TRBV6-1 to TRBJ1-5; D is unresolved. There are 15 residues in the CDR3. CDR1 and CDR2 (germline): MNHNS, SASEGT. Between the trimmed V and J ends, which lost 5 bases and 3 bases, there was a span of 14 bases. CDR3 coding DNA: TGTGCCAGCAGTCCGGGGTCTTCAGTCAATCAGCCCCAGCATTTT. Translating it yields CASSPGSSVNQPQHF.

The J gene is TRBJ1-4, the V gene TRBV10-3; no clear D. V shed 0 bases and J shed 5 bases, with 16 bases lying between them. The CDR3 consists of 17 residues. Per germline, CDR1 ENHRY and CDR2 SYGVKD. CDR3 nucleotide sequence: TGTGCCATCAGTGAGTCGGTTTTAGGAGGGAGAAATGAAAAACTGTTTTTT. Encoded protein: CAISESVLGGRNEKLFF.

V gene TRBV2 combines with J gene TRBJ2-7; a weak D match, TRBD1 (8 bases). CDR1 SNHLY and CDR2 FYNNEI come from the germline V gene. V lost 5 bases, J lost 8 bases, and 22 bases lay in between. The CDR3 contains 15 residues. CDR3 DNA: TGTGCCAGCAGTCCAGCGGGACAGGTATCCGTAAAGCAGTACTTC. As protein: CASSPAGQVSVKQYF.

The chain is built from TRBV27 and TRBJ1-5, with 8 bases lining up with TRBD1. The CDR3 has 14 residues. J lost 5 bases, V lost 6 bases, and 6 bases had no gene match. Germline values: CDR1 MNHEY, CDR2 SMNVEV (reference sequence). The DNA of the CDR3 is TGTGCCAGCAGGACAGGGGTGTCGGATCAGCCCCAGCATTTT. Translation: CASRTGVSDQPQHF.

The genes are TRBV18 and TRBJ2-1, with D possibly matching TRBD2 (6 bases). Germline V gives CDR1 KGHSH, CDR2 LQKENI. V was shortened by 1 base and J by 1 base, with 8 bases between the two germline ends. CDR3 length: 15 amino acids. In nucleotides, the CDR3 is TGTGCCAGCTCACCACAAGGAGGGTCCTACAATGAGCAGTTCTTC. It is translated as CASSPQGGSYNEQFF.

This chain joins TRBV27 and TRBJ1-5; D call uncertain. Trimming removed 2 bases at V and 4 bases at J, with 6 bases between. This CDR3 comprises 13 residues. Germline V gene data show CDR1 as MNHEY and CDR2 as SMNVEV (reference sequence). In DNA form, the CDR3 reads TGTGCCAGCAGTTTAGACTCTAATCAGCCCCAGCATTTT. It yields the protein CASSLDSNQPQHF.

The chain employs TRBV5-4 and TRBJ2-3, with D perhaps TRBD2 (6 bases). V shed 1 base and J shed 1 base, with 13 bases lying between them. The germline gives CDR1 SGHNT, CDR2 YYREEE (reference sequence). The CDR3 loop spans 16 amino acids. CDR3 residues: CASSLPGGDRTDTQYF. The CDR3, as DNA: TGTGCCAGCAGCTTGCCTGGCGGGGACCGCACAGATACGCAGTATTTT.

The J gene is TRBJ1-2, the V gene TRBV6-5; no firm D call. Trimming removed 8 bases at V and 7 bases at J, with 17 bases between. This CDR3 has 13 residues. The germline V gene encodes CDR1 MNHEY and CDR2 SVGAGI. The CDR3 is CASSSGLHPGYTF. The CDR3 DNA reads as TGTGCCAGCTCCTCGGGGTTACATCCTGGCTACACCTTC.

The chain combines TRBV5-1 with TRBJ1-1, with 8 bases matching TRBD1. The CDR3 length is 14 residues. J gave up 2 bases and V 6 bases, and 6 bases lay outside the gene matches. Germline lookup yields CDR1 SGHRS and CDR2 YFSETQ. In nucleotides, the CDR3 is TGCGCCAGCACTCATCAGGGGGCTAACACTGAAGCTTTCTTT. This codes for CASTHQGANTEAFF.

This chain connects TRBV30 to TRBJ2-4; D gene ambiguous. CDR3 length: 15 residues. Trimming took off 0 bases at V and 0 bases at J, with 9 bases between the two ends. The germline V gene has CDR1 GTSNPN and CDR2 SVGIG (reference sequence). CDR3 loop: CAWSVPALAKNIQYF. CDR3 bases: TGTGCCTGGAGTGTACCCGCGCTAGCCAAAAACATTCAGTACTTC.

This chain connects TRBV27 to TRBJ2-7, with D perhaps TRBD1 (5 bases). This CDR3 contains 17 residues. Germline lookup yields CDR1 MNHEY and CDR2 SMNVEV (reference sequence). Deletions cut 0 bases from V and 5 bases from J, with 20 bases between. For the CDR3, the DNA is TGTGCCAGCAGTTTATCACTGATATCCCCGGACAAACACGAGCAGTACTTC. The encoded protein is CASSLSLISPDKHEQYF.

This clone was counted between two and nine times. At the DNA level, this CDR3 is encoded by other sequences in the same sample as well. The V gene is TRBV2, the J gene TRBJ2-7; D might be TRBD2 (5 bases). The CDR3 covers 13 residues. Germline V gene data show CDR1 as SNHLY and CDR2 as FYNNEI. DNA for the CDR3: TGTGTTTGCAAGGAGGAGGCGGCATACGAGCAGTACTTC. Protein product: CVCKEEAAYEQYF.

The CDR3 region is CSVGTYTEAFF. The CDR3 nucleotides are TGCAGCGTTGGGACATACACTGAAGCTTTCTTT. V is TRBV29-1 and J is TRBJ1-1; D possibly corresponds to TRBD1 (5 bases). V was trimmed by 4 bases and J by 3 bases, leaving 6 bases between them. Germline CDR1 is SQVTM and CDR2 is ANQGSEA. The CDR3 covers 11 residues.